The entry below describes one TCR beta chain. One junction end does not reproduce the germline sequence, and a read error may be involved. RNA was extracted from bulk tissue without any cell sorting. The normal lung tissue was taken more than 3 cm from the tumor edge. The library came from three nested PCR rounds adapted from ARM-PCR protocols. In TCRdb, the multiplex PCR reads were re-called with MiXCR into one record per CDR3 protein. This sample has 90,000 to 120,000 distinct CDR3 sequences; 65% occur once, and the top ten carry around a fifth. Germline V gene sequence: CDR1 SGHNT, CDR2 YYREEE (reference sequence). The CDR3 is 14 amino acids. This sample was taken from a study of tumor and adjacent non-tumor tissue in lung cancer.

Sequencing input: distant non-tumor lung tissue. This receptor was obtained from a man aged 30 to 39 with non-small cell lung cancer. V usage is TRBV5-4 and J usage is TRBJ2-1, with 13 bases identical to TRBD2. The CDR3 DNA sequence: TGTGCCGGCAGCCCGACTAGCGGGGGGAATGAGCAGTTCTTC. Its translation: CAGSPTSGGNEQFF.